The clone carrying this T cell receptor (beta chain) was found once. The target antigen is unknown. These data come from a study of cytomegalovirus exposure and HLA in healthy donors. 60 Vbeta and 13 Jbeta primers were used in PCR. Clones were read by immunoSEQ multiplex PCR, and TCRdb kept only the in-frame ones, dropping some. There are about 94,000 clones in the sample; 81% occur only once, and 9% to 12% lies in the top ten. Study results and limitations: Altogether, about 160 TCR beta chains were recorded as cytomegalovirus-associated.

Looked up from germline, CDR1 is GTSNPN and CDR2 is SVGIG (reference sequence). This CDR3 is 14 amino acids long. V was cut by 0 bases and J by 2 bases, with 8 bases left in between. This TCR was recovered from a human donor in good health. The chain combines TRBV30 with TRBJ1-3; D is unclear. The material sequenced was PBMCs. The CDR3 nucleotides read TGTGCCTGGAGTGTACTAACAACTGGAAACACCATATATTTT. Encoded protein: CAWSVLTTGNTIYF.